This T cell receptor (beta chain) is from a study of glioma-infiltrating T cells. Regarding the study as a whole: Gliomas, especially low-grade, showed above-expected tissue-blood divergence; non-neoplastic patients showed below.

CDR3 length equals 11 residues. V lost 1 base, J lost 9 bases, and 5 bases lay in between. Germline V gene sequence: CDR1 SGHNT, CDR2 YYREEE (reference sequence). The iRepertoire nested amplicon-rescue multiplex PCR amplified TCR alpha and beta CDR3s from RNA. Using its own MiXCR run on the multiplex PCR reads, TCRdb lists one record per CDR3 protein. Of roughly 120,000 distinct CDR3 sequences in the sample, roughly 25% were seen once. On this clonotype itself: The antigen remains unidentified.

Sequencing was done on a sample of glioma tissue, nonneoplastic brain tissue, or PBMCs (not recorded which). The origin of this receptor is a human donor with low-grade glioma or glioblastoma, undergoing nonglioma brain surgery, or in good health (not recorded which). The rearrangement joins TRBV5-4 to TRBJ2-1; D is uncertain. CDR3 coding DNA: TGTGCCAGCAGCTTGCTCAGTGAGCAGTTCTTC. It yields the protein CASSLLSEQFF.